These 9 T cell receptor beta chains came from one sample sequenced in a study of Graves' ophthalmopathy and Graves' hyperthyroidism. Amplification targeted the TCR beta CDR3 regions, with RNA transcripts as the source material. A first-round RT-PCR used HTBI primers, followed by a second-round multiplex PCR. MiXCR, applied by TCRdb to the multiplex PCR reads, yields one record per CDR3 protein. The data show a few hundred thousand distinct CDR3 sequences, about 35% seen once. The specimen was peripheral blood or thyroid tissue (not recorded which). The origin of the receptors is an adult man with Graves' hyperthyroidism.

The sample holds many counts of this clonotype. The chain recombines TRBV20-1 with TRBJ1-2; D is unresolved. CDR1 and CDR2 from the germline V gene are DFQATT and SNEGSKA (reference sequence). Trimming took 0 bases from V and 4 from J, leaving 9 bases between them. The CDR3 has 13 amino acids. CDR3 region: CSARDTGSYGYTF. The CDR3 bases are TGCAGTGCTAGAGATACGGGTAGCTATGGCTACACCTTC.

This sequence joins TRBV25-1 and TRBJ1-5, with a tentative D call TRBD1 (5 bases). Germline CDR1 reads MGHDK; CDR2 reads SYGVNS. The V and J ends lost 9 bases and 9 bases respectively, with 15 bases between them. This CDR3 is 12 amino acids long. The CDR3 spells CASGTVQRPQHF. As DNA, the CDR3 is TGTGCCAGTGGGACGGTCCAACGGCCCCAGCATTTT.

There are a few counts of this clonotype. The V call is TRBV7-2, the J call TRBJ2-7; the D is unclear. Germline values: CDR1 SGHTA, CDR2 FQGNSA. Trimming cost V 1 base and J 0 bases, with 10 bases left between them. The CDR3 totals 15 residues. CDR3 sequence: CASSLVVLGSYEQYF. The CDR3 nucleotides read TGTGCCAGCAGCTTAGTGGTGCTTGGCTCCTACGAGCAGTACTTC.

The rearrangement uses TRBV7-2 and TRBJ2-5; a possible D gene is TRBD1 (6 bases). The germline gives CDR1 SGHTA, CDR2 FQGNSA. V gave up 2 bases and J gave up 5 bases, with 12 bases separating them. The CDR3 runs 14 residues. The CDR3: CASSLNRAQETQYF. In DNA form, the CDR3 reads TGTGCCAGCAGCTTAAACAGGGCGCAGGAGACCCAGTACTTC.

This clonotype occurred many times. CDR3 in amino acids: CSARETTGFPYEQYF. Written as DNA, the CDR3 is TGCAGTGCTAGAGAGACGACAGGGTTTCCCTACGAGCAGTACTTC. The chain carries TRBV20-1 and TRBJ2-7; the match to TRBD1 covers 7 bases. The CDR3 runs 15 residues. Germline CDR1 reads DFQATT; CDR2 reads SNEGSKA (reference sequence). The V and J ends lost 0 bases and 2 bases, in that order; junction bases with no gene match: 7.

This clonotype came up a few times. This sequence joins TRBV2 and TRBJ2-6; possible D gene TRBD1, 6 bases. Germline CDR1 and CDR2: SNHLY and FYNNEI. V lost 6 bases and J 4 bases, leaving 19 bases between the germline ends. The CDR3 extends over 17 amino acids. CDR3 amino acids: CASRTAGRGSGANVLTF. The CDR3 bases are TGTGCCAGCAGGACCGCCGGTAGGGGGTCAGGGGCCAACGTCCTGACTTTC.

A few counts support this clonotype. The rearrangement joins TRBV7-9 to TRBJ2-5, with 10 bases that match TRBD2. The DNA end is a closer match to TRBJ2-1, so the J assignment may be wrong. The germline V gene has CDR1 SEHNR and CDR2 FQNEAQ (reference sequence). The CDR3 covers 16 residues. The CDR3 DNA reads TGTGCCAGCAGGTCCATGTACAAGCGGGAGGGCAATGAGCAGTTCTTC. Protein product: CASRSMYKREGNEQFF.

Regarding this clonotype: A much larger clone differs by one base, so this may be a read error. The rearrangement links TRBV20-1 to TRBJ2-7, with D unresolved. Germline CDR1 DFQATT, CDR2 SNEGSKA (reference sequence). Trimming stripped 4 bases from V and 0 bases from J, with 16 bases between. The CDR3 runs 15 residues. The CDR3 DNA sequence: TGCAGTGCTAAGGCTGCGGCAGAACTCTCCTACGAGCAGTACTTC. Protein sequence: CSAKAAAELSYEQYF.

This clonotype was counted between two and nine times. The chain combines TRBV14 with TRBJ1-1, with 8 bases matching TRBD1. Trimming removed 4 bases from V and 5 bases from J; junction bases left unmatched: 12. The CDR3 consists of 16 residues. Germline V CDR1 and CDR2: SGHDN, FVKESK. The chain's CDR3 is CASSPNPGQVRTEAFF. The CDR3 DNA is TGTGCCAGCAGCCCTAATCCGGGACAGGTCAGGACTGAAGCTTTCTTT. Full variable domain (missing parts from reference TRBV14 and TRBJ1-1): EAGVTQFPSHSVIEKGQTVTLRCDPISGHDNLYWYRRVMGKEIKFLLHFVKESKQDESGMPNNRFLAERTGGTYSTLKVQPAELEDSGVYFCASSPNPGQVRTEAFFGQGTRLTVV.